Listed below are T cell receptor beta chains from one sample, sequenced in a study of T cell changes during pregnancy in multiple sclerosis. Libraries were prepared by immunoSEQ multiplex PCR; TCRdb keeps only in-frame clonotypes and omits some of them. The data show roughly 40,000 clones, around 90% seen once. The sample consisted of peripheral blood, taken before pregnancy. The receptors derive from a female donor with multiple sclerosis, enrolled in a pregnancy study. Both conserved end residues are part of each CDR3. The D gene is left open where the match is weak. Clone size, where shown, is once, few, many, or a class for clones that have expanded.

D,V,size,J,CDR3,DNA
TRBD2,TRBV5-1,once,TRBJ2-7,CASSGTSGKYEQYF,TGCGCCAGCAGTGGGACTAGCGGGAAATACGAGCAGTACTTC
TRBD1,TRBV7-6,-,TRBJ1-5,CASSPGTDSNQPQHF,TGTGCCAGCAGCCCAGGGACAGATAGCAATCAGCCCCAGCATTTT
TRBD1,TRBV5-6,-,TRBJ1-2,CASSSEGAGYGYTF,TGTGCCAGCAGCTCCGAGGGGGCAGGGTATGGCTACACCTTC
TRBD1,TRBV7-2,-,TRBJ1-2,CASSPGQEGYTF,TGTGCCAGCAGCCCGGGACAGGAGGGCTACACCTTC
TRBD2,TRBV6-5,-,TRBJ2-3,CASSRLAVSSDTQYF,TGTGCCAGCAGTCGCCTAGCGGTATCTTCGGATACGCAGTATTTT
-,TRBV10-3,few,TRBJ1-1,CAISESRQQITEAFF,TGTGCCATCAGTGAGTCGAGACAGCAGATCACTGAAGCTTTCTTT
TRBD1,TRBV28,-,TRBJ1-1,CASSLWPTDRGLTEAFF,TGTGCCAGCAGTTTATGGCCCACGGACAGGGGGCTTACTGAAGCTTTCTTT
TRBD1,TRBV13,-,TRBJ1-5,CAIRGGGQGFNQPQHF,TGTGCCATCCGAGGGGGGGGACAGGGATTCAATCAGCCCCAGCATTTT
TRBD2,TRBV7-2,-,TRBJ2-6,CASSGFPSGTTSGANVLTF,TGTGCCAGCAGCGGCTTCCCTAGCGGGACGACCTCTGGGGCCAACGTCCTGACTTTC
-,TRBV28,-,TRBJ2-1,CASSLRGLLYNEQFF,TGTGCCAGCAGTTTAAGGGGCCTTCTCTACAATGAGCAGTTCTTC
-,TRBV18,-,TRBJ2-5,CASSPPSGETQYF,TGTGCCAGCTCACCACCGTCGGGAGAGACCCAGTACTTC
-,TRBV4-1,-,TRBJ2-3,CASSQGHLSTDTQYF,TGCGCCAGCAGCCAAGGACACCTTAGCACAGATACGCAGTATTTT
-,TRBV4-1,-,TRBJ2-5,CASSQDLSRTAQETQYF,TGCGCCAGCAGCCAAGATCTGAGTAGGACAGCCCAAGAGACCCAGTACTTC
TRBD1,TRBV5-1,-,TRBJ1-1,CASSTRTGENTEAFF,TGCGCCAGCAGCACCCGGACAGGGGAGAACACTGAAGCTTTCTTT
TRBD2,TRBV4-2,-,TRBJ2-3,CASSQRPSGNTDTQYF,TGTGCCAGCAGCCAAAGGCCTAGCGGCAACACAGATACGCAGTATTTT
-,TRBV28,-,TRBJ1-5,CASSDGQGPEPQHF,TGTGCCAGCAGTGATGGACAAGGCCCGGAGCCCCAGCATTTT
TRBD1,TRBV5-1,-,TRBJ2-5,CTSSLDGTGGAETQYF,TGCACCAGCAGCTTGGATGGGACAGGGGGCGCAGAGACCCAGTACTTC